The source of this T cell receptor (beta chain) is a study of tumor and adjacent non-tumor tissue in lung cancer. For the study at large: The patients, around 10 men and a few women, were about 30 to 85 with stage I to III disease. Study outcomes and limitations: Tumor repertoires had a smaller top 100 clone share than normal lung.

The CDR3 consists of 12 residues. The germline V gene has CDR1 DFQATT and CDR2 SNEGSKA (reference sequence). Trimming took 6 bases from V and 8 from J, leaving 14 bases between them. For this clonotype: The antigen is not known. A much larger clone lies a single base off, so this may be a read error.

TCRbeta libraries were built with three rounds of nested PCR, modified from ARM-PCR. TCRdb re-called the multiplex PCR reads with MiXCR, one entry per CDR3 protein. The sample yields about 93,000 distinct CDR3 sequences, 67% seen once. RNA was extracted from bulk tissue without any cell sorting. Newly diagnosed lung cancer patients had thoracic surgery in China, August–late 2014, without prior chemotherapy. The V gene is TRBV20-1, the J gene TRBJ2-1; D ambiguous. This TCR came from a man in his sixties with non-small cell lung cancer. Sequencing input: lung tumor tissue. CDR3 protein: CSASARHYEQFF. CDR3 coding DNA: TGCAGTGCCAGTGCTAGGCACTATGAGCAGTTCTTC.